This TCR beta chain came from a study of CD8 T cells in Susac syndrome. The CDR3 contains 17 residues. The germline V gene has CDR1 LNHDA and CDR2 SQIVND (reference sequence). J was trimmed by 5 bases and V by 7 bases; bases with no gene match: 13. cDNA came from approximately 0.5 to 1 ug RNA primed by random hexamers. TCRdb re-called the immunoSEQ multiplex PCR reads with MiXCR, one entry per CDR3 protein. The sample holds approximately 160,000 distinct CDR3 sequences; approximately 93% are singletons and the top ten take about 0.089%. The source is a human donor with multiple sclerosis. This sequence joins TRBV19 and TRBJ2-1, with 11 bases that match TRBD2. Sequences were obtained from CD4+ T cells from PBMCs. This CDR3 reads CASTTLLPTSGDNEQFF. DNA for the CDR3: TGTGCCAGTACCACACTTCTTCCGACTAGCGGGGACAATGAGCAGTTCTTC.